The rows below give T cell receptor beta chains drawn from one sample of a study of blood T cell repertoires in COVID-19. Some clones are missing from TCRdb's copy, which holds only in-frame ones; the method was immunoSEQ multiplex PCR. The data contain roughly 230,000 clones, roughly 89% of them seen just once; the ten biggest clones take up around 2.3%. The sequenced material came from peripheral blood. The receptors originated from a woman aged 55-69 years with COVID-19, enrolled during active disease. Both conserved end residues are part of each CDR3. The order of the fields is V gene, D gene, J gene, clone size, CDR3 DNA, CDR3 protein. The D gene is left open where the match is weak. A row's size may be missing; if present it is once, few, many or a size class.

v_gene: TRBV12-5; d_gene: -; j_gene: TRBJ1-2; abundance: -; CDR3nt: TGTGCTAGTGGTTTGGTAGGAGGGGCGGGTGGCTACACCTTC; CDR3aa: CASGLVGGAGGYTF
v_gene: TRBV19; d_gene: TRBD1; j_gene: TRBJ1-1; abundance: -; CDR3nt: TGTGCCAGTAGTCCGGCCGGGACAGGGACCGCTGAAGCTTTCTTT; CDR3aa: CASSPAGTGTAEAFF
v_gene: TRBV5-1; d_gene: -; j_gene: TRBJ2-2; abundance: once; CDR3nt: TGCGCCAGCAGCTTGGCGGGCGGGGGCCGTACCGGGGAGCTGTTTTTT; CDR3aa: CASSLAGGGRTGELFF
v_gene: TRBV19; d_gene: TRBD1; j_gene: TRBJ1-4; abundance: -; CDR3nt: TGTGCCAGTAGTAAGATGCAGGGGGCGCTTGAAAAACTGTTTTTT; CDR3aa: CASSKMQGALEKLFF
v_gene: TRBV7-8; d_gene: -; j_gene: TRBJ1-5; abundance: -; CDR3nt: TGTGCCAGCAGCTTAGGAGGAGGGTCCCGCAATCAGCCCCAGCATTTT; CDR3aa: CASSLGGGSRNQPQHF
v_gene: TRBV7-8; d_gene: -; j_gene: TRBJ1-1; abundance: -; CDR3nt: TGTGCCAGCAGCTTAGATATTAACAGAATCTTT; CDR3aa: CASSLDINRIF
v_gene: TRBV6-5; d_gene: -; j_gene: TRBJ1-6; abundance: -; CDR3nt: TGTGCCAGCAGCCTTAAACAGGGAAGTAGGTCACCCCTCCACTTT; CDR3aa: CASSLKQGSRSPLHF
v_gene: TRBV6-4; d_gene: -; j_gene: TRBJ1-1; abundance: -; CDR3nt: TGTGCCAGCAGTGACTCGTTCGTCTCGGCTTTCTTT; CDR3aa: CASSDSFVSAFF
v_gene: TRBV6-5; d_gene: -; j_gene: TRBJ2-1; abundance: -; CDR3nt: TGTGCCAGCAGCGGACAGAATTCCCACAATGAGCAGTTCTTC; CDR3aa: CASSGQNSHNEQFF
v_gene: TRBV4-3; d_gene: -; j_gene: TRBJ1-2; abundance: -; CDR3nt: TGCGCCAGCAGAACAGGGTTCGGAGGCTACACCTTC; CDR3aa: CASRTGFGGYTF
v_gene: TRBV7-9; d_gene: -; j_gene: TRBJ2-3; abundance: -; CDR3nt: TGTGCCAGCAGCTCCGGGACTCACCCGGATACGCAGTATTTT; CDR3aa: CASSSGTHPDTQYF
v_gene: TRBV10-3; d_gene: TRBD1; j_gene: TRBJ2-6; abundance: -; CDR3nt: TGTGCCATCAGTGCCAGAACCAACAGGGGCCCCGGGGCCAACGTCCTGACTTTC; CDR3aa: CAISARTNRGPGANVLTF
v_gene: TRBV5-5; d_gene: -; j_gene: TRBJ1-2; abundance: -; CDR3nt: TGTGCCAGCAGCTTGACCCACCGCGGCAGGGAGTGGGGAGGGGGCTACACCTTC; CDR3aa: CASSLTHRGREWGGGYTF
v_gene: TRBV9; d_gene: TRBD2; j_gene: TRBJ2-7; abundance: -; CDR3nt: TGTGCCAGCAGCGTAGGGGGACTATCCTCCTACGAGCAGTACTTC; CDR3aa: CASSVGGLSSYEQYF
v_gene: TRBV7-2; d_gene: -; j_gene: TRBJ1-2; abundance: few; CDR3nt: TGTGCCAGCAGCCCAGGGGCTGGCTACACCTTC; CDR3aa: CASSPGAGYTF
v_gene: TRBV18; d_gene: TRBD1; j_gene: TRBJ2-3; abundance: -; CDR3nt: TGTGCCAGCTCACCACGAGGTCCCGGGACAGGGAGTGGAGATACGCAGTATTTT; CDR3aa: CASSPRGPGTGSGDTQYF
v_gene: TRBV7-7; d_gene: TRBD1; j_gene: TRBJ1-2; abundance: -; CDR3nt: TGTGCTAGCAGCTTATTGCTGGCAGGACAGGGCGTCTTTAACTATGGCTACACCTTC; CDR3aa: CASSLLLAGQGVFNYGYTF
v_gene: TRBV6-5; d_gene: -; j_gene: TRBJ1-3; abundance: -; CDR3nt: TGTGCCAGCAGGGCCAGGGGCTCTGGAAACACCATATATTTT; CDR3aa: CASRARGSGNTIYF
v_gene: TRBV11-2; d_gene: -; j_gene: TRBJ1-2; abundance: -; CDR3nt: TGTGCCAGCAGCCCCCGGGGGGGCCCCTATGGCTACACCTTC; CDR3aa: CASSPRGGPYGYTF
v_gene: TRBV2; d_gene: TRBD2; j_gene: TRBJ2-5; abundance: -; CDR3nt: TGTGCCAGCTCCGGCACTAGCGGGGGCCGGGAGACCCAGTACTTC; CDR3aa: CASSGTSGGRETQYF
v_gene: TRBV11-3; d_gene: TRBD1; j_gene: TRBJ1-1; abundance: -; CDR3nt: TGTGCCAGCAGTTGGACAGGGGGGACTGAAGCTTTCTTT; CDR3aa: CASSWTGGTEAFF
v_gene: TRBV21-1; d_gene: -; j_gene: TRBJ1-2; abundance: few; CDR3nt: TGTGCCAGCAGCAAAGGTAGACAGGGGCCTATCGGCTACACCTTC; CDR3aa: CASSKGRQGPIGYTF
v_gene: TRBV5-1; d_gene: TRBD1; j_gene: TRBJ1-4; abundance: few; CDR3nt: TGCGCCAGCAGCGTCCGGGACAGGGGACCGAAAAATGAAAAACTGTTTTTT; CDR3aa: CASSVRDRGPKNEKLFF
v_gene: TRBV7-9; d_gene: -; j_gene: TRBJ1-4; abundance: -; CDR3nt: TGTGCCAGCAGCTTCCGGGTCGGTGAAAAACTGTTTTTT; CDR3aa: CASSFRVGEKLFF
v_gene: TRBV5-4; d_gene: TRBD1; j_gene: TRBJ1-2; abundance: -; CDR3nt: TGTGCCAGCAGCCCCTGGACAGGGGTCAGCGGGGGCTATGGCTACACCTTC; CDR3aa: CASSPWTGVSGGYGYTF
v_gene: TRBV27; d_gene: TRBD1; j_gene: TRBJ2-1; abundance: -; CDR3nt: TGTGCCAGCCGGGACAGAACCTACAATGAGCAGTTCTTC; CDR3aa: CASRDRTYNEQFF
v_gene: TRBV5-4; d_gene: -; j_gene: TRBJ1-3; abundance: -; CDR3nt: TGTGCCAGCAGAAAGGACACCAACCGAAACACCATATATTTT; CDR3aa: CASRKDTNRNTIYF
v_gene: TRBV4-2; d_gene: -; j_gene: TRBJ2-3; abundance: -; CDR3nt: TGTGCCAGCAGCCAAGATGGGCCTTCCGGCACAGATACGCAGTATTTT; CDR3aa: CASSQDGPSGTDTQYF
v_gene: TRBV3-1/TRBV3-2; d_gene: -; j_gene: TRBJ2-2; abundance: -; CDR3nt: TGTGCCAGCAGCCAAGCCGCGGTCGGGGAGCTGTTTTTT; CDR3aa: CASSQAAVGELFF
v_gene: TRBV3-1/TRBV3-2; d_gene: -; j_gene: TRBJ1-6; abundance: -; CDR3nt: TGTGCCAGCAGCCAAGAGGGGGGGGGCCTAGGCGATTCACCCCTCCACTTT; CDR3aa: CASSQEGGGLGDSPLHF
v_gene: TRBV7-3; d_gene: TRBD2; j_gene: TRBJ2-1; abundance: once; CDR3nt: TGTGCCAGCAGCTTACGCGGGGGGGCCAAGAATGAGCAGTTCTTC; CDR3aa: CASSLRGGAKNEQFF
v_gene: TRBV5-1; d_gene: -; j_gene: TRBJ1-2; abundance: -; CDR3nt: TGCGCCAGCAGTGAAGGGGCTCGCTATGGCTACACCTTC; CDR3aa: CASSEGARYGYTF
v_gene: TRBV30; d_gene: TRBD2; j_gene: TRBJ2-1; abundance: once; CDR3nt: TGTGCCTGGATCCAGCGGGGGAACAATGAGCAGTTCTTC; CDR3aa: CAWIQRGNNEQFF
v_gene: TRBV7-2; d_gene: -; j_gene: TRBJ1-6; abundance: -; CDR3nt: TGTGCCAGCAGCCCAGACAGGAAAGGGTCACCCCTCCACTTT; CDR3aa: CASSPDRKGSPLHF
v_gene: TRBV7-2; d_gene: TRBD2; j_gene: TRBJ2-5; abundance: -; CDR3nt: TGTGCCAGCAGCTTAGTAGCGGGGGTCCAAGAGACCCAGTACTTC; CDR3aa: CASSLVAGVQETQYF
v_gene: TRBV6-5; d_gene: -; j_gene: TRBJ1-3; abundance: -; CDR3nt: TGTGCCAGCAGTTACGACAGAGGAAACACCATATATTTT; CDR3aa: CASSYDRGNTIYF
v_gene: TRBV4-2; d_gene: -; j_gene: TRBJ2-3; abundance: -; CDR3nt: TGTGCCAGCAGCCAAGAACCTAGGCCCTTCACAGATACGCAGTATTTT; CDR3aa: CASSQEPRPFTDTQYF
v_gene: TRBV6-5; d_gene: -; j_gene: TRBJ1-6; abundance: -; CDR3nt: TGTGCCAGCAGAAACCCCGTTCGAGATTCACCCCTCCACTTT; CDR3aa: CASRNPVRDSPLHF
v_gene: TRBV7-8; d_gene: -; j_gene: TRBJ1-2; abundance: -; CDR3nt: TGTGCCAGCAGCTTAGCAGACAATCCTAACTATGGCTACACCTTC; CDR3aa: CASSLADNPNYGYTF
v_gene: TRBV10-3; d_gene: -; j_gene: TRBJ1-6; abundance: -; CDR3nt: TGTGCCATCAGCATAGGAGGGGGGGGACGGGAACTTTCACCCCTCCACTTT; CDR3aa: CAISIGGGGRELSPLHF
v_gene: TRBV4-3; d_gene: TRBD1; j_gene: TRBJ1-2; abundance: -; CDR3nt: TGCGCCAGCAGCCAAAATCAGGGGGACTATGGCTACACCTTC; CDR3aa: CASSQNQGDYGYTF
v_gene: TRBV7-9; d_gene: -; j_gene: TRBJ2-3; abundance: -; CDR3nt: TGTGCCAGCAGCTTAGTCGGTACCGCTTGGGATACGCAGTATTTT; CDR3aa: CASSLVGTAWDTQYF
v_gene: TRBV19; d_gene: TRBD2; j_gene: TRBJ2-3; abundance: once; CDR3nt: TGTGCCAGTAAGAAGCGGGGGACAAGCACAGATACGCAGTATTTT; CDR3aa: CASKKRGTSTDTQYF
v_gene: TRBV3-1/TRBV3-2; d_gene: -; j_gene: TRBJ1-4; abundance: -; CDR3nt: TGTGCCAGCAGCCCTGGACGGACGGGAGTAAATGAAAAACTGTTTTTT; CDR3aa: CASSPGRTGVNEKLFF
v_gene: TRBV13; d_gene: TRBD2; j_gene: TRBJ2-3; abundance: -; CDR3nt: TGTGCCAGCAGCTTACGAGGCGGGGGGGCCGCAGATACGCAGTATTTT; CDR3aa: CASSLRGGGAADTQYF
v_gene: TRBV7-2; d_gene: -; j_gene: TRBJ1-1; abundance: -; CDR3nt: TGTGCCAGCAGCTTAGGAACGGGGTTGAACACTGAAGCTTTCTTT; CDR3aa: CASSLGTGLNTEAFF
v_gene: TRBV27; d_gene: TRBD1; j_gene: TRBJ1-2; abundance: -; CDR3nt: TGTGCCACCAGAGGGACAGGGGGTGGCTACACCTTC; CDR3aa: CATRGTGGGYTF
v_gene: TRBV19; d_gene: TRBD1; j_gene: TRBJ1-1; abundance: few; CDR3nt: TGTGCCAGTAGGAAAACAGGGGAAACTGAAGCTTTCTTT; CDR3aa: CASRKTGETEAFF
v_gene: TRBV6-4; d_gene: -; j_gene: TRBJ1-1; abundance: -; CDR3nt: TGTGCCAGCAGTGACGACAGGAACACTGAAGCTTTCTTT; CDR3aa: CASSDDRNTEAFF
v_gene: TRBV6-1; d_gene: -; j_gene: TRBJ1-3; abundance: -; CDR3nt: TGTGCCAGCAGTGCCGGGACGGGGGAGATTGGAAACACCATATATTTT; CDR3aa: CASSAGTGEIGNTIYF
v_gene: TRBV27; d_gene: -; j_gene: TRBJ2-7; abundance: -; CDR3nt: TGTGCCAGCAGTTTATCAGGGGTACCTGGCGAGCAGTACTTC; CDR3aa: CASSLSGVPGEQYF
v_gene: TRBV5-6; d_gene: TRBD2; j_gene: TRBJ2-3; abundance: once; CDR3nt: TGTGCCAGCAGCTCTCGACTAGCGGGGATAGATACGCAGTATTTT; CDR3aa: CASSSRLAGIDTQYF
v_gene: TRBV20-1; d_gene: -; j_gene: TRBJ2-7; abundance: -; CDR3nt: TGCAGTGCTATCAGGAACTACGAGCAGTACTTC; CDR3aa: CSAIRNYEQYF